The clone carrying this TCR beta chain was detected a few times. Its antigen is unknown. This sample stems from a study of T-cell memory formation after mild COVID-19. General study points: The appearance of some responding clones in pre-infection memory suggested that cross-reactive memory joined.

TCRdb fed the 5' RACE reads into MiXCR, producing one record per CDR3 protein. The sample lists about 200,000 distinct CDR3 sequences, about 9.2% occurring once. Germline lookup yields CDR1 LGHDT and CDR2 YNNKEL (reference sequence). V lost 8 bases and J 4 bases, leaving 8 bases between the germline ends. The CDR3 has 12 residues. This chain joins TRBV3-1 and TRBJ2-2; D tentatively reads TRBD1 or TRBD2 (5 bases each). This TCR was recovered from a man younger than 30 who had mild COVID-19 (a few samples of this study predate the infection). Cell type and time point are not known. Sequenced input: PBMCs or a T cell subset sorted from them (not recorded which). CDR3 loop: CASGGGTGELFF. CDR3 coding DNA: TGTGCCAGCGGTGGGGGCACCGGGGAGCTGTTTTTT.